This TCR beta chain was recovered during a study of cytomegalovirus exposure and HLA in healthy donors (dated 2017 in TCRdb). As for the study more broadly: According to an earlier analysis of 550 to 750 of the donors, roughly 180 million T cells yielded 100 million or so unique TCR beta sequences and 276 Gb of sequence data. An early release that covered roughly 600 HLA-typed donors contained around 330 gigabases of sequencing data and 80 million or so unique TCR sequences. The genetic ancestry cluster associated with self-reported Caucasian donors included about 81% of the 300 to 400 genotyped donors. The study aimed to test whether cataloging public T cell receptors could reveal signatures of past pathogen exposure. The study used immunosequencing to profile the T cell repertoires of some 600 subjects and linked those repertoires to cytomegalovirus serostatus. In addition to the first cohort of approximately 670 subjects, a separate validation cohort of 120 different subjects was used. To predict cytomegalovirus infection status, the study brought together high-throughput TCR immunosequencing, statistical association of individual TCRs with disease status, and machine learning. A later analysis re-examined previously published TCR beta repertoires from just over 650 donors and added high-resolution HLA genotyping to investigate patterns of TCR occurrence. Rather than drawing on any new phenotypic data, the later analysis identified candidate immune exposures from TCR beta sequences and the way those sequences occurred across donors. An earlier analysis of approximately 580 of the donors used high-throughput TCR beta sequencing to judge whether each TCR beta V gene segment behaved as functional or pseudogenic. Donor age, sex, ethnicity and CMV serostatus were compiled together with the repertoire data. In a later genetic analysis, genome-wide SNP genotypes for about 65% of the roughly 670 donors were used, and that subset was treated as a discovery cohort. Every discovery cohort repertoire had been produced on one sequencing platform. Both class I and class II loci were covered by HLA typing, at four-digit resolution. Typing coverage differed by locus: A, B, C, DRB1 and DQB1 were typed in roughly 629-640 donors, DQA1 in about 510, DPA1 in approximately 600, and DPB1 in approximately 450. Roughly 5 DR-DQ haplotypes were handled as single units for association and clustering because linkage in the cohort was strong. Among some 410 genotyped donors of the cohort, an average of approximately 240,000 unique TCR beta nucleotide sequences were sequenced per donor, about a sixth of them non-productive. Paper-wide results and their limitations: Some IMGT-functional V segments, including TRBV6-2 and TRBV6-3, could not be told apart with the 87-base-pair reads, so those segments were excluded. Only TCR beta chains were sequenced in this cohort, and the absence of alpha or paired-chain data limited detectable features. Compared with the 666-donor mean, donors in an Asian-associated ancestry cluster had fewer N-insertions in productive TCRs, according to a later genetic analysis. Broadly in line with IMGT annotations, most TCR beta V segments showed up in productive rearrangements about 87% or about 30% of the time in an earlier analysis of several hundred of the donors. It was suggested by the authors that the approach could potentially be generalized to other disease states and immunological phenotypes. A few of the identified cytomegalovirus-associated TCR beta chains were confirmed in vitro to be specific for cytomegalovirus antigens. The sequencing pipeline was judged likely to have produced a cluster of highly shared sequence variants as a technical artifact. In a later analysis, several top co-occurrence clusters were reported to appear linked to parvovirus B19, influenza, CMV and Epstein-Barr virus. For the cohort, immune exposure information was limited to CMV serostatus. In a later analysis, TCR association rates were found to vary across HLA loci, with the most associated TCRs seen for DRB1 alleles and the fewest for HLA-C alleles. According to a later analysis, most CMV-associated TCR beta chains appeared to be HLA-restricted, and the HLA associations seemed to be driven largely by CMV exposure. Over 15 rarely observed V segments, including chromosome 9 orphons, were excluded from the earlier analysis of approximately 600 of the donors because counts were too low. The classifier was reported to diagnose cytomegalovirus status with high specificity and sensitivity in both the original cohort and the validation cohort. A later genetic analysis associated a missense DCLRE1C variant with V-gene and J-gene trimming of TCR beta chains, and an independent cohort replicated the association. Across donors, most TCR sequences were observed very rarely, whereas some public TCRs were present in many individuals. Linkage disequilibrium might explain the correlated functional status among segregating V segments, but an unknown experimental factor could not be excluded. The study listed 150 to 200 TCR beta chains as associated with cytomegalovirus. Specific HLA alleles were associated with 15,000 to 20,000 TCR beta sequences at a false discovery rate of 0.05 in a later analysis. Strong co-occurrence of HLA alleles, especially DR and DQ, made assigning TCR associations to individual alleles difficult. Because some donors lacked HLA typing at each locus, the association tests relied only on the typed subset. A further reported finding was that TCR beta sequences accurately predicted the HLA-A and HLA-B alleles for most subjects in the first cohort. In a later analysis, HLA-associated TCR beta chains were found to be more clonally expanded and to have lower generation probabilities than equally common non-associated chains. The presence/absence analyses assumed that sequencing depth was roughly uniform across donors, and that assumption may not be true.

Library generation was performed with the immunoSEQ multiplex PCR assay. For the multiplex PCR, a mixture combining 60 forward primers for TCR Vbeta segments and 13 reverse primers for TCR Jbeta segments was used. The CDR3 region of rearranged TCR beta genes was amplified from genomic DNA with a multiplex PCR assay. The amplified TCR beta libraries were sequenced on the Illumina HiSeq System as 87-base-pair reads. As for the authors' bioinformatics: A later analysis counted tens of millions of unique TCR beta chains across the 670 or so repertoires, and approximately 11 million of these chains were shared by at least two donors. Raw reads were error-corrected and collapsed into unique sequences by a nearest-neighbor algorithm in which closely related sequences were merged to remove PCR and sequencing errors. Alignment of CDR3 sequences to IMGT reference sequences was used to assign V, D and J gene segments. For a sequence to be retained, a match of at least six nucleotides was required to both a V gene segment and a J gene segment. A rearrangement counted as productive if the CDR3 had no stop codons and remained in frame with V and J, and every other rearrangement counted as non-productive. Following IMGT convention, CDR3 was defined as the stretch from the second conserved V-encoded cysteine to the conserved J-encoded phenylalanine. The earlier analysis of some 540 of the donors excluded any sequence lacking an unambiguous match to a single V gene segment. In an earlier analysis of several hundred of the donors, V segments were called functional above 56.7% productive rearrangements and were called segregating when the between-donor standard deviation exceeded 5%. A statistical classification framework was built to diagnose cytomegalovirus status from the catalog of TCR beta chain sequences. A later analysis assigned V and J genes by comparing TCR nucleotide sequences with IMGT/GENE-DB human TR gene sequences. The TCRdist pipeline was used in a later analysis to assign CDR3 sequences and most-parsimonious VDJ recombination scenarios. In a later analysis, each TCR beta chain was defined by its CDR3 amino acid sequence together with its V-gene family, and reads without a unique V-gene family were excluded. In a later analysis, approximately 640 highly shared, low-generation-probability nucleotide sequences were removed to address suspected cross-contamination and a sequencing artifact. In a later analysis, a clonal expansion index for each public chain was calculated from normalized within-repertoire ranks of inferred template counts. Generation probabilities in a later analysis came from a VDJ recombination model fitted to out-of-frame rearrangements, and those results were checked against IGoR. A later analysis scored TCR-TCR, TCR-HLA and TCR-CMV co-occurrence with hypergeometric tests, applying a repertoire-size bias correction to TCR pairs. To estimate false discovery rates, a later analysis permuted the HLA or CMV assignments 20 times. In a later analysis, co-occurring TCRs were grouped using DBSCAN, and TCRdist sequence similarity was added for clustering within HLA-allele-positive subsets. For co-occurrence clustering, repertoires with fewer than 30,000 or more than 120,000 public chains were excluded, along with a handful of repertoires with anomalous nucleotide sharing. This immuneACCESS table, as held by TCRdb, lists in-frame sequences with V and J called but not all clones. Of the missing ones, under half trace to an unresolved V gene in checked studies; the others have no known cause. Clone size and V and J calls were adopted from that table, with D and trimming inferred from the DNA. In all, the sample holds about 160,000 clones, and around four fifths of those were seen once. Clones ranked in the top ten supply roughly 1.2% of the sample.

The cohort consisted of some 730 healthy bone marrow donors. At the time of sampling, all cohort members were nominally healthy, though unrecorded immune exposures were likely present. The donor was CMV seronegative and was included in the group of about 350 seronegative cohort members. A peripheral blood sample was provided by each donor, and peripheral blood mononuclear cells were used for TCR beta sequencing. Genomic DNA was extracted from the blood cell samples with the Qiagen DNeasy Blood Extraction Kit. CDR1 LGHNA and CDR2 YNFKEQ are derived from the germline V gene. Counted from cysteine to phenylalanine, this CDR3 has 16 amino acids. Kept here is only the CDR3 DNA, which spans 48 bases and is read in frame from base 1. The germline V end is reduced by 4 bases and the J end by 0 bases; junction bases left unmatched: 8. Comments on this clone: Its antigen remains unidentified. No base-level quality is on record; no much larger clone is a single base apart.

This sequence originates from a woman aged 45 to 65 in good health and CMV-seronegative. Here the chain combines TRBV4-2 and TRBJ1-2; 7 bases in the middle match TRBD1. The sequenced material came from PBMCs. At the DNA level, the sequence is TGTGCCAGCAGCCCTCGGGACAGATCTACTAACTATGGCTACACCTTC. It encodes CASSPRDRSTNYGYTF.